This TCR beta chain comes out of a study of T cell responses to AZD1222 COVID-19 vaccine. Regarding the study as a whole: The CD4 TCRs associated with vaccination extended across spike and predominated at 160-218 and 743-854. Receipt of two AZD1222 doses was followed by a rise in Spike-specific TCR breadth and depth. Every sample of the repertoires postdated the peak T cell response.

Sequenced by immunoSEQ multiplex PCR; TCRdb stores in-frame clones only, minus some. The table shows more than 100,000 clones, with roughly 88% occurring only once. With respect to this clone: The antigen is unknown. Other DNA sequences within the sample encode an identical CDR3.

Specimen: peripheral blood, collected on day 0 of AZD1222 vaccination. This TCR was recovered from an adult in good health.

The CDR3 loop reads CAISGRLAGTYEQYF. The DNA of the CDR3 is TGTGCCATCAGTGGCCGACTAGCGGGGACCTACGAGCAGTACTTC. The genes are TRBV10-3 and TRBJ2-7; 11 bases align to TRBD2. The CDR3 is made up of 15 amino acids. V lost 4 bases, J lost 2 bases, and 4 bases stayed unmatched. Germline V gene sequence: CDR1 ENHRY, CDR2 SYGVKD.